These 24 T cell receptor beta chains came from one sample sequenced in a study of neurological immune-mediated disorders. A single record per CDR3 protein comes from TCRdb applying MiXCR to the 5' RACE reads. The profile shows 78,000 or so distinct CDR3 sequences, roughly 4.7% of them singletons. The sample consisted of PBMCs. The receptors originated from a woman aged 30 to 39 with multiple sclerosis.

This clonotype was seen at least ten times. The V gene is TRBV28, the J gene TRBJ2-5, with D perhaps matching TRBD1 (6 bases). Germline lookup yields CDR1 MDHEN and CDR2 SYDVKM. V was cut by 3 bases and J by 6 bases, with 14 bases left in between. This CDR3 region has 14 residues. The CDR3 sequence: CASSFQGPTQTQYF. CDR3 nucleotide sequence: TGTGCCAGCAGTTTCCAGGGGCCAACCCAGACCCAGTACTTC.

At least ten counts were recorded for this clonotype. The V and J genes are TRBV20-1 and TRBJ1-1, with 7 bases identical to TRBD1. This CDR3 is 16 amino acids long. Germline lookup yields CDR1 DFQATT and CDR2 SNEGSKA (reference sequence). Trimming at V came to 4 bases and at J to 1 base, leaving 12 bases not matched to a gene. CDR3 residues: CSATDPQTGTNTEAFF. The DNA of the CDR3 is TGCAGTGCTACTGACCCCCAGACAGGGACGAACACTGAAGCTTTCTTT.

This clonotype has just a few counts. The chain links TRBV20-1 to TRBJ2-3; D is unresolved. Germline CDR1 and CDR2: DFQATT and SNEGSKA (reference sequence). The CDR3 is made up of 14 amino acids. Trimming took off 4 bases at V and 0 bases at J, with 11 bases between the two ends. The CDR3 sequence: CSATTDTSTDTQYF. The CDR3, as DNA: TGCAGTGCTACGACCGATACTAGCACAGATACGCAGTATTTT.

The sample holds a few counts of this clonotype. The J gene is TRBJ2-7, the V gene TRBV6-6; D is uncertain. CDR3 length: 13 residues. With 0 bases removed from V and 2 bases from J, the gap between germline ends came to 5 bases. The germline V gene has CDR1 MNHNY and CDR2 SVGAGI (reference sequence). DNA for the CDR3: TGTGCCAGCAGTTACTCGAAGACCTACGAGCAGTACTTC. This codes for CASSYSKTYEQYF.

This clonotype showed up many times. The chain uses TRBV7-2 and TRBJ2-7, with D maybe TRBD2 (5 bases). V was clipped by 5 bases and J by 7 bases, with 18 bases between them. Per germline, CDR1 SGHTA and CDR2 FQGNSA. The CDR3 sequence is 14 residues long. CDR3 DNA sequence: TGTGCCAGCAGCCTCACTGGACTCTCTCGGGAGCAGTACTTC. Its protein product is CASSLTGLSREQYF. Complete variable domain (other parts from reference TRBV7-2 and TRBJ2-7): GAGVSQSPSNKVTEKGKDVELRCDPISGHTALYWYRQSLGQGLEFLIYFQGNSAPDKSGLPSDRFSAERTGGSVSTLTIQRTQQEDSAVYLCASSLTGLSREQYFGPGTRLTVT.

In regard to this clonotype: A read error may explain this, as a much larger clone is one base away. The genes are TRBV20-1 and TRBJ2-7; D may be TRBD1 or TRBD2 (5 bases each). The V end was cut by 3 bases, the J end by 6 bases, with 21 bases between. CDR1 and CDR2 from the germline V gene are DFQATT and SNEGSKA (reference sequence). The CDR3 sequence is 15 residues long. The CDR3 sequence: CSARDTMGRSLEQYF. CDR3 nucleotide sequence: TGCAGTGCTAGGGATACCATGGGACGCTCTCTCGAGCAGTACTTC.

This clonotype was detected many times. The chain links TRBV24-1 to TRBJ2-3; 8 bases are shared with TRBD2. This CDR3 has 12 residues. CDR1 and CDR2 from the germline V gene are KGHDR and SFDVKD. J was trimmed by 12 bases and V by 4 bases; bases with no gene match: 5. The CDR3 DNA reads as TGTGCCACCAGTGAGCGGGAGGCCCTCCAGTATTTT. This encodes CATSEREALQYF.

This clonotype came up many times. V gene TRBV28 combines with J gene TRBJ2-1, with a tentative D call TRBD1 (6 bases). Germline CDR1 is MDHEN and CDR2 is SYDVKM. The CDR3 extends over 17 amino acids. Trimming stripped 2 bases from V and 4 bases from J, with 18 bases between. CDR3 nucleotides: TGTGCCAGCAGTTTAGATGGTTGGACAGAACTTTACAATGAGCAGTTCTTC. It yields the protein CASSLDGWTELYNEQFF.

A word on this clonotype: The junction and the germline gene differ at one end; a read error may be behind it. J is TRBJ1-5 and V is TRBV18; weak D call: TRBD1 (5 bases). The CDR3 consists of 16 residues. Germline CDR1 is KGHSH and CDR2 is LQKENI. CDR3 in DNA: TGTGCCAGTTCCAAAGGGGAACCTTATAGCAATCAGCCCCAGAATTTT. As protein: CASSKGEPYSNQPQNF.

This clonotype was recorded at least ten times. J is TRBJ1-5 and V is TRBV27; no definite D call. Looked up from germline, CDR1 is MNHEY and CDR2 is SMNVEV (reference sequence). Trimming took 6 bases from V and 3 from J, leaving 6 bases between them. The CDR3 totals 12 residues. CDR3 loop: CASREFNQPQHF. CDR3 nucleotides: TGTGCCAGCAGGGAATTCAATCAGCCCCAGCATTTT.

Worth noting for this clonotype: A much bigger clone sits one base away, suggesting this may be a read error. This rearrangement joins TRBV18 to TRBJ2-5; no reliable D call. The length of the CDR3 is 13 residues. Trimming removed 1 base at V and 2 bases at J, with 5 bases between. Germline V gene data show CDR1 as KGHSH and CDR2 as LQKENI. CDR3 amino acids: CASSPQTQETQYF. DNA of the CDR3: TGTGCCAGCTCACCACAGACTCAAGAGACCCAGTACTTC.

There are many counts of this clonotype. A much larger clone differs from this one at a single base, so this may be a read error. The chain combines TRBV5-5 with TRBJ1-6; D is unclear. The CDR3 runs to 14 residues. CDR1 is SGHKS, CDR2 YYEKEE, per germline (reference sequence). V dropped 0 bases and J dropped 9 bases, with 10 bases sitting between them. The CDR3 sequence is CASSLGKDRSPLHF. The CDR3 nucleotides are TGTGCCAGCAGCTTGGGGAAGGATCGTTCACCCCTCCACTTT. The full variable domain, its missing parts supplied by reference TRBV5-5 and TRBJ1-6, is DAGVTQSPTHLIKTRGQQVTLRCSPISGHKSVSWYQQVLGQGPQFIFQYYEKEERGRGNFPDRFSARQFPNYSSELNVNALLLGDSALYLCASSLGKDRSPLHFGNGTRLTVT.

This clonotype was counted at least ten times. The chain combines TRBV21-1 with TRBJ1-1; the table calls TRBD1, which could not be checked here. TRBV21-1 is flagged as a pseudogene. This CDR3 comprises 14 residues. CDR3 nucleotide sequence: TGTGCCAGCAGCGAATGGGGGCCGGCAGGCGAGACTTTCTTT. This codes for CASSEWGPAGETFF.

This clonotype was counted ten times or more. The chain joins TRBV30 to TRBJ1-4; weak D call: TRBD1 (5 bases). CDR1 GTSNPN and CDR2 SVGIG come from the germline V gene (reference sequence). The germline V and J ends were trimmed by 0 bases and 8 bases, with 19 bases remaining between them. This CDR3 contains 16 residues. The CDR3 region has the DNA TGTGCCTGGAGTGTAGGATTCTACACCCAGGGCGAAAAACTGTTTTTT. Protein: CAWSVGFYTQGEKLFF.

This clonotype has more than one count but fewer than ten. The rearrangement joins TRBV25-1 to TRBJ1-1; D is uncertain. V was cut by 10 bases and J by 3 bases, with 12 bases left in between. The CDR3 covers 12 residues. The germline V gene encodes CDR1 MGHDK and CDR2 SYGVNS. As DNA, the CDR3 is TGTGCCACTGCCGTGGCGGACACTGAAGCTTTCTTT. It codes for CATAVADTEAFF.

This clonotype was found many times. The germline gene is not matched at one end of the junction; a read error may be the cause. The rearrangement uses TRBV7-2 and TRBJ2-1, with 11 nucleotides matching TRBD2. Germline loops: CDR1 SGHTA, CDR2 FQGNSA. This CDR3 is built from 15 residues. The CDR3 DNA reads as TGTGCCAGCAGCCTAGCGGGAGGTACCTACAATGAGCAGTTCTTC. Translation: CASSLAGGTYNEQFF. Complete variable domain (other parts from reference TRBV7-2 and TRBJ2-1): GAGVSQSPSNKVTEKGKDVELRCDPISGHTALYWYRQSLGQGLEFLIYFQGNSAPDKSGLPSDRFSAERTGGSVSTLTIQRTQQEDSAVYLCASSLAGGTYNEQFFGPGTRLTVL.

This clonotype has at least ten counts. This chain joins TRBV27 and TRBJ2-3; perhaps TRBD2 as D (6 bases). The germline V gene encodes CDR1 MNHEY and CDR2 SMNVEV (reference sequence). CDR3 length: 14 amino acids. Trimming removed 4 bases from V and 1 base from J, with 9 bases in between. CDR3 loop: CASSYAGRTDTQYF. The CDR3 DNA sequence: TGTGCCAGCAGTTATGCGGGACGCACAGATACGCAGTATTTT.

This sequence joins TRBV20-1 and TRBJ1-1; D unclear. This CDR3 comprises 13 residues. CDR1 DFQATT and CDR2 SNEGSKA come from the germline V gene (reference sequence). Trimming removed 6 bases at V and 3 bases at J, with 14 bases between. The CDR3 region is CSAALGRDTEAFF. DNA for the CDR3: TGCAGTGCCGCCCTAGGGCGGGACACTGAAGCTTTCTTT.

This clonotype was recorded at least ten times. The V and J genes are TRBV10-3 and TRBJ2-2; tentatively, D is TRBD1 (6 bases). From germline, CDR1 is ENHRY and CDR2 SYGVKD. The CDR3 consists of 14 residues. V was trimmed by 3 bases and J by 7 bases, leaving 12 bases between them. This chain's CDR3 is CAISEWGRGGELFF. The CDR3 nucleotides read TGTGCCATCAGTGAATGGGGGCGAGGCGGGGAGCTGTTTTTT.

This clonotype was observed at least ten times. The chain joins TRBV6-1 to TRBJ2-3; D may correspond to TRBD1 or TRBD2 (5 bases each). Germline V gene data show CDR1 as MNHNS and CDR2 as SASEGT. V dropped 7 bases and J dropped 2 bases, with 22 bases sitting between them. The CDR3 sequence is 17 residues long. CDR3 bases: TGTGCCAGCAACCCCCTGGCCGGGGCGGAGGACACAGATACGCAGTATTTT. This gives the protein CASNPLAGAEDTDTQYF.

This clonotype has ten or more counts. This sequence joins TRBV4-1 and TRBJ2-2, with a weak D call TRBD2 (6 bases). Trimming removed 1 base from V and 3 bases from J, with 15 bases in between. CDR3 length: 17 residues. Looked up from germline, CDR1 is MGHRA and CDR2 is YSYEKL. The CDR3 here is CASSQAREEAHTGELFF. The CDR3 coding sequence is TGCGCCAGCAGCCAAGCCAGGGAGGAAGCCCACACCGGGGAGCTGTTTTTT.

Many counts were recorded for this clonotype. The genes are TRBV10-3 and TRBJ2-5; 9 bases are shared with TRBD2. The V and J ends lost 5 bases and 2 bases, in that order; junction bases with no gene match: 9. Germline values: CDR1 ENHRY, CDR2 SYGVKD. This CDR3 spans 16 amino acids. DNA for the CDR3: TGTGCCATCAGTTCCAAGGGTAGCGGGGGACAAGAGACCCAGTACTTC. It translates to CAISSKGSGGQETQYF.

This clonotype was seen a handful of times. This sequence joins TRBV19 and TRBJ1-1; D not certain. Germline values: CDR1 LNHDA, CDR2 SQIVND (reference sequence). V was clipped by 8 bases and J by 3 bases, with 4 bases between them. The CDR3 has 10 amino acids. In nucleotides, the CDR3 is TGTGCCAGTTTCTACACTGAAGCTTTCTTT. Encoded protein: CASFYTEAFF.

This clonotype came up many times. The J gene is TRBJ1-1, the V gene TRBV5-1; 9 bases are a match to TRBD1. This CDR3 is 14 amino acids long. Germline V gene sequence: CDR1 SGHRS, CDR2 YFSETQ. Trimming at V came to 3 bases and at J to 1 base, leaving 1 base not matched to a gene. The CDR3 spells CASSWGQGNTEAFF. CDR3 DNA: TGCGCCAGCAGCTGGGGACAGGGGAACACTGAAGCTTTCTTT.